Ten or more counts support the clone carrying this T cell receptor beta chain. Its matching antigen is unknown. This specimen belongs to a study of metastatic and nonmetastatic thyroid tumors. Overall study results and limits: TCR beta diversity was reportedly significantly higher in malignant thyroid tumors than benign nodules, in blood and tumor.

Each patient came to thyroid surgery without any prior treatment (of any kind). TCRdb re-called clones from the PCR reads using MiXCR. The repertoire holds around 53,000 clones, with approximately 22% as singletons. The CDR3 spans 17 residues. J lost 7 bases, V lost 1 base, and 10 bases had no gene match. The germline gives CDR1 SGHAT, CDR2 FQDESV (reference sequence). Sequences were obtained from blood. This chain uses TRBV11-1 with TRBJ2-1; TRBD2 matches 10 bases. The sequence was obtained from a female donor with papillary thyroid cancer or a benign thyroid nodule (not recorded which). Some clones in this sample may be carry-over from other donors' samples. The CDR3 loop reads CASSLGSGLATHNEQFF. The CDR3 DNA reads TGTGCCAGCAGCTTAGGCTCGGGACTAGCGACACATAATGAGCAGTTCTTC.